The 18 T cell receptor beta chains below were found in one sample sequenced in a study of T cell changes during pregnancy in multiple sclerosis. The repertoire was sequenced with immunoSEQ multiplex PCR; TCRdb's copy has only in-frame clones and lacks some. The table lists around 65,000 clones, around 91% of them singletons, with approximately 1.3% in the top ten. The sample here was peripheral blood, taken in the third trimester of pregnancy. These receptors originate from a female donor in good health, enrolled as a control in a pregnancy study.

The chain uses TRBV6-7 and TRBJ1-5; the D is unclear. TRBV6-7 is flagged as an ORF with uncertain function. This CDR3 is built from 13 residues. The ends were cut back, 2 bases at V and 2 bases at J, with 4 bases in the middle. CDR3: CASSYPGNQPQHF. As DNA, the CDR3 is TGTGCCAGCAGTTACCCTGGCAATCAGCCCCAGCATTTT.

J is TRBJ2-5 and V is TRBV28; a possible D gene is TRBD1 (5 bases). This CDR3 contains 14 residues. Trimming took off 2 bases at V and 0 bases at J, with 7 bases between the two ends. Per the germline V gene, CDR1 is MDHEN and CDR2 is SYDVKM. This CDR3 reads CASSLGADQETQYF. CDR3 in DNA: TGTGCCAGCAGTTTAGGGGCCGACCAAGAGACCCAGTACTTC. The whole variable domain, remainder taken from reference TRBV28 and TRBJ2-5, is DVKVTQSSRYLVKRTGEKVFLECVQDMDHENMFWYRQDPGLGLRLIYFSYDVKMKEKGDIPEGYSVSREKKERFSLILESASTNQTSMYLCASSLGADQETQYFGPGTRLLVL.

J is TRBJ1-4 and V is TRBV19, with TRBD1 matching 7 bases. This CDR3 comprises 16 residues. The germline V gene encodes CDR1 LNHDA and CDR2 SQIVND (reference sequence). Trimming at V came to 6 bases and at J to 7 bases, leaving 14 bases not matched to a gene. This chain's CDR3 is CASSYRTGQMTEKLFF. The CDR3, as DNA: TGTGCCAGTAGCTACCGAACGGGACAGATGACTGAAAAACTGTTTTTT.

This chain uses TRBV28 with TRBJ2-7, with 9 bases identical to TRBD1. Germline V CDR1 and CDR2: MDHEN, SYDVKM. The CDR3 length is 15 residues. J was trimmed by 6 bases and V by 5 bases; bases with no gene match: 11. CDR3 protein: CASSHRDRASGEQYF. The CDR3 DNA sequence: TGTGCCAGCAGTCACCGGGACAGGGCTTCGGGCGAGCAGTACTTC.

V gene TRBV28 combines with J gene TRBJ2-3; D possibly corresponds to TRBD2 (5 bases). The germline V and J ends were trimmed by 7 bases and 0 bases, with 14 bases remaining between them. From germline, CDR1 is MDHEN and CDR2 SYDVKM. There are 15 residues in the CDR3. The CDR3: CASTLDSTSTDTQYF. The CDR3 DNA follows: TGTGCCAGCACCCTGGACTCTACTAGCACAGATACGCAGTATTTT.

This sequence joins TRBV2 and TRBJ1-6, with 7 bases fitting TRBD1. J was trimmed by 8 bases and V by 6 bases; bases with no gene match: 4. This CDR3 region has 13 residues. Germline V gives CDR1 SNHLY, CDR2 FYNNEI. CDR3 region: CASSDRADSPLHF. CDR3 DNA sequence: TGTGCCAGCAGCGACAGGGCGGATTCACCCCTCCACTTT.

This chain links TRBV4-3 with TRBJ2-3, with 8 nucleotides matching TRBD1. The CDR3 is made up of 18 amino acids. J gave up 4 bases and V 2 bases, and 14 bases lay outside the gene matches. Germline CDR1 is LGHNA and CDR2 is YSLEER. The DNA of the CDR3 is TGCGCCAGCAGCCAACTTCCCGGGACAGGACCCTTCCCAGATACGCAGTATTTT. It translates to CASSQLPGTGPFPDTQYF.

The chain carries TRBV9 and TRBJ1-1, with a possible D match to TRBD1 (6 bases). Germline V gene data show CDR1 as SGDLS and CDR2 as YYNGEE. This CDR3 has 16 residues. Trimming pared 6 bases from V and 0 bases from J, leaving 18 bases between. The CDR3 region is CASNPLGQIMNTEAFF. The CDR3 coding sequence is TGTGCCAGCAATCCGCTAGGACAGATCATGAACACTGAAGCTTTCTTT.

V usage is TRBV7-2 and J usage is TRBJ2-4; maybe TRBD1 (5 bases). V was pared by 0 bases and J by 8 bases, with 14 bases between. The CDR3 has 15 residues. CDR1 is SGHTA, CDR2 FQGNSA, per germline. The CDR3 protein is CASSLALQGLDIQYF. The CDR3 nucleotides are TGTGCCAGCAGCTTAGCACTTCAGGGTCTGGACATTCAGTACTTC.

The rearrangement links TRBV7-9 to TRBJ1-6; D gene ambiguous. The CDR3 totals 17 residues. Germline assignment: CDR1 SEHNR and CDR2 FQNEAQ (reference sequence). V was trimmed by 1 base and J by 7 bases, leaving 17 bases between them. CDR3 nucleotide sequence: TGTGCCAGCAGCTTAGGGGCGGGTGGCAGATCAAATTCACCCCTCCACTTT. This encodes CASSLGAGGRSNSPLHF.

The chain has TRBV4-2 and TRBJ2-1; a weak D match, TRBD1 (7 bases). Trimming shortened V by 1 base and J by 4 bases, and 23 bases separated the two germline ends. The CDR3 has 19 residues. Germline values: CDR1 LGHNA, CDR2 YNFKEQ. DNA of the CDR3: TGTGCCAGCAGCCAAGGGACAGGCGGCCCAATGGGGGGTTACAATGAGCAGTTCTTC. Its translation is CASSQGTGGPMGGYNEQFF.

This clone was counted only a few times. The chain carries TRBV21-1 and TRBJ1-4; TRBD1, as called in the table, went unchecked against the DNA. TRBV21-1 is designated a pseudogene. This CDR3 is built from 17 residues. CDR3 in DNA: TGTGCCAGCCCGAAACGGGCCGGGACAGGGGTTGGAGAAAAACTGTTTTTT. Encoded protein: CASPKRAGTGVGEKLFF.

Of note for this clone: One end of the junction varies from germline; a read error may be responsible. This chain uses TRBV5-1 with TRBJ2-7, with 12 nucleotides matching TRBD2. The germline gives CDR1 SGHRS, CDR2 YFSETQ. This CDR3 has 15 amino acids. The CDR3 coding sequence is TGCGCCAGCAGATTGGCGACTAGCGGGGGTTACGAGCAGTACTTC. It yields the protein CASRLATSGGYEQYF.

The V gene is TRBV19, the J gene TRBJ1-5; D is perhaps TRBD1 (5 bases). Looked up from germline, CDR1 is LNHDA and CDR2 is SQIVND (reference sequence). The CDR3 extends over 16 amino acids. V was clipped by 3 bases and J by 5 bases, with 17 bases between them. The CDR3 region has the DNA TGTGCCAGTAGTATTATCTCAGGGTATAGGGATCAGCCCCAGCATTTT. This gives the protein CASSIISGYRDQPQHF.

This chain links TRBV10-3 with TRBJ1-1; possibly TRBD1 for D (5 bases). The CDR3 extends over 15 amino acids. Germline V gene lookup returns CDR1 ENHRY and CDR2 SYGVKD. V lost 6 bases and J lost 3, with 17 bases in between. In nucleotides, the CDR3 is TGTGCCATCAGGACATTGGGCCGGGGGGACACTGAAGCTTTCTTT. Translated: CAIRTLGRGDTEAFF.

The sample holds one count of this clone. The chain couples TRBV4-2 to TRBJ2-7; 10 nucleotides align to TRBD2. The germline V gene has CDR1 LGHNA and CDR2 YNFKEQ. The CDR3 totals 15 residues. The V and J ends lost 1 base and 2 bases, in that order; junction bases with no gene match: 2. CDR3 in DNA: TGTGCCAGCAGCCAAGCGAGCGGGGGGGCCTACGAGCAGTACTTC. As protein: CASSQASGGAYEQYF.

CDR3 amino acids: CASSLNPTGNTEAFF. The DNA for the CDR3 is TGTGCCAGCAGCTTAAACCCGACGGGGAACACTGAAGCTTTCTTT. The rearrangement uses TRBV7-9 and TRBJ1-1; D gene uncertain. V dropped 2 bases and J dropped 1 base, with 11 bases sitting between them. The CDR3 consists of 15 residues. Germline V CDR1 and CDR2: SEHNR, FQNEAQ (reference sequence).

This clone was observed once. The V call is TRBV6-1, the J call TRBJ2-1; 9 bases map to TRBD1. Per the germline V gene, CDR1 is MNHNS and CDR2 is SASEGT. This CDR3 has 14 residues. Trimming cost V 6 bases and J 5 bases; bases outside gene matches: 5. This chain's CDR3 is CASRPGQGNNEQFF. Written as DNA, the CDR3 is TGTGCCAGCAGGCCGGGACAGGGAAACAATGAGCAGTTCTTC.